What follows is one TCR beta chain and its context. This clonotype was observed at least ten times. Its recognized antigen is unknown. No base quality values were provided; no much bigger clone lies one nucleotide off. This sample is drawn from a study of response to subunit inactivated influenza vaccine listed by TCRdb under 2018. For the wider study: The study used deep quantitative T cell receptor repertoire profiling to track responses to a trivalent subunit inactivated influenza vaccine.

Libraries came from RT-PCR. The sample was run on an Illumina HiSeq 2500. TCRdb took the public reads, trimmed them with fastp at Q25, ran MiXCR for clone calling and kept in-frame beta chains. Every distinct CDR3 protein forms one entry, paired with its most common genes and DNA. In this sample the table shows a few hundred thousand distinct CDR3 sequences, roughly 15% of which occur a single time. The ten biggest clones cover roughly 10% of the sample. The CDR3 spans 16 residues, from the cysteine through the phenylalanine. Of the read, only the CDR3 DNA is kept; its 48 bases are in frame from base 1. V trim: 5 bases; J trim: 0 bases; unmatched bases: 4. The paper's findings and limits, for the study overall: The authors suggested that each seasonal influenza vaccination may recruit only a limited number of new T cells.

The chain links TRBV12-3 or TRBV12-4 with TRBJ2-2, with 9 bases in between that match TRBD1. This material consisted of PBMCs from blood, taken about 11 days after vaccination. The TCR originated in a man in his forties or fifties who received an inactivated influenza vaccine. Donor details come from another sample of the same person, matched by shared clones. The nucleotide sequence reads TGTGCCAGCAGTGAGGGGGACAGGGCGAACACCGGGGAGCTGTTTTTT. It translates as CASSEGDRANTGELFF.